Each of the 28 T cell receptor beta chains below was sequenced from the same sample in a study of cytomegalovirus exposure and HLA in healthy donors. The PCR employed 60 Vbeta primers together with 13 Jbeta primers. The data were produced by immunoSEQ multiplex PCR, yet TCRdb's version contains in-frame clones alone and is incomplete. In all, the sample yields 91,000 or so clones. The specimen sequenced was PBMCs. These receptors all come from a woman aged 30 to 39 in good health and CMV-seronegative.

The gene calls are TRBV29-1 and TRBJ1-2; 7 bases line up with TRBD1. Germline CDR1 SQVTM, CDR2 ANQGSEA. V lost 5 bases and J lost 8; bases outside the gene matches: 14. The CDR3 totals 14 residues. In DNA form, the CDR3 reads TGCAGCGTTTTCGGAGGTCAGGGGGAGGACGGCTACACCTTC. This sequence encodes CSVFGGQGEDGYTF.

The chain carries TRBV5-5 and TRBJ1-4; a weak D match, TRBD1 (5 bases). Germline lookup yields CDR1 SGHKS and CDR2 YYEKEE (reference sequence). The CDR3 extends over 15 amino acids. V was cut by 0 bases and J by 4 bases, with 10 bases left in between. For the CDR3, the DNA is TGTGCCAGCAGCTTGGTGGCAGGGAATAATGAAAAACTGTTTTTT. Protein sequence: CASSLVAGNNEKLFF. The whole variable domain, remainder taken from reference TRBV5-5 and TRBJ1-4, is DAGVTQSPTHLIKTRGQQVTLRCSPISGHKSVSWYQQVLGQGPQFIFQYYEKEERGRGNFPDRFSARQFPNYSSELNVNALLLGDSALYLCASSLVAGNNEKLFFGSGTQLSVL.

The chain couples TRBV5-1 to TRBJ2-3; possible D gene TRBD2, 5 bases. CDR1 is SGHRS, CDR2 YFSETQ, per germline. Trimming pared 5 bases from V and 4 bases from J, leaving 14 bases between. This CDR3 is built from 14 residues. The CDR3 DNA sequence: TGCGCCAGCAGTCAAACGACTACTTCAGATACGCAGTATTTT. Residues: CASSQTTTSDTQYF.

This CDR3 reads CASSLSGQGAYYGYTF. CDR3 nucleotides: TGTGCCAGCAGTTTATCTGGGCAGGGGGCCTACTATGGCTACACCTTC. This chain links TRBV27 with TRBJ1-2, with 8 positions matching TRBD1. CDR3 length: 16 amino acids. From germline, CDR1 is MNHEY and CDR2 SMNVEV (reference sequence). V lost 0 bases to trimming and J lost 3 bases; unmatched junction nucleotides: 6.

In regard to this clone: Other DNA sequences from this sample encode an identical CDR3 as well. The chain couples TRBV5-1 to TRBJ2-7; 8 nucleotides align to TRBD2. This CDR3 has 15 residues. The germline V gene has CDR1 SGHRS and CDR2 YFSETQ. The V gene end was trimmed by 0 bases and the J gene end by 1 base; junction bases not matched to a gene: 3. This CDR3 is CASSLVGGRSYEQYF. DNA for the CDR3: TGCGCCAGCAGCTTGGTAGGCGGGAGGTCCTACGAGCAGTACTTC. The full variable domain, rest sourced from reference TRBV5-1 and TRBJ2-7, is KAGVTQTPRYLIKTRGQQVTLSCSPISGHRSVSWYQQTPGQGLQFLFEYFSETQRNKGNFPGRFSGRQFSNSRSEMNVSTLELGDSALYLCASSLVGGRSYEQYFGPGTRLTVT.

The gene calls are TRBV7-3 and TRBJ2-6; tentatively, D is TRBD2 (5 bases). The V and J ends lost 0 bases and 0 bases respectively, with 6 bases between them. The CDR3 is 16 amino acids. Germline V CDR1 and CDR2: SGHTA, FQGTGA. The CDR3: CASSLTRVSGANVLTF. In DNA, the CDR3 is TGTGCCAGCAGCTTAACGAGGGTCTCTGGGGCCAACGTCCTGACTTTC. Using reference TRBV7-3 and TRBJ2-6 for the parts outside the CDR3, the full variable domain is GAGVSQTPSNKVTEKGKYVELRCDPISGHTALYWYRQSLGQGPEFLIYFQGTGAADDSGLPNDRFFAVRPEGSVSTLKIQRTERGDSAVYLCASSLTRVSGANVLTFGAGSRLTVL.

This chain joins TRBV5-1 and TRBJ1-1, with D tentatively TRBD1 (5 bases). Germline CDR1 is SGHRS and CDR2 is YFSETQ. This CDR3 region has 15 residues. The V end lost 0 bases, the J end lost 1 base, and 10 bases lay between the germline ends. CDR3 region: CASSLAGRANTEAFF. CDR3 nucleotide sequence: TGCGCCAGCAGCTTGGCCGGCAGGGCGAACACTGAAGCTTTCTTT.

The rearrangement joins TRBV28 to TRBJ2-6; D gene uncertain. V lost 4 bases, J lost 0 bases, and 7 bases lay in between. The CDR3 is 15 amino acids. Germline V lookup: CDR1 MDHEN, CDR2 SYDVKM. The CDR3 sequence: CASSSPYSGANVLTF. The CDR3 nucleotides read TGTGCCAGCAGTTCTCCGTACTCTGGGGCCAACGTCCTGACTTTC.

The chain links TRBV19 to TRBJ1-1, with 9 bases lining up with TRBD1. CDR1 is LNHDA, CDR2 SQIVND, per germline (reference sequence). Trimming at V came to 4 bases and at J to 5 bases, leaving 2 bases not matched to a gene. The CDR3 loop spans 13 amino acids. The CDR3 loop is CASSRDRETEAFF. The CDR3 nucleotides are TGTGCCAGTAGTAGGGACAGGGAGACTGAAGCTTTCTTT.

The CDR3 DNA is TGTGCCAGCAGCAGAACCACAGGACAGCAGAAGCCCTACGAGCAGTACTTC. It translates to CASSRTTGQQKPYEQYF. The rearrangement links TRBV5-6 to TRBJ2-7; tentatively, D is TRBD1 (6 bases). The ends were cut back, 4 bases at V and 2 bases at J, with 22 bases in the middle. The CDR3 loop spans 17 amino acids. Germline V gene sequence: CDR1 SGHDT, CDR2 YYEEEE. Combining the CDR3 with reference TRBV5-6 and TRBJ2-7 gives the whole variable domain DAGVTQSPTHLIKTRGQQVTLRCSPKSGHDTVSWYQQALGQGPQFIFQYYEEEERQRGNFPDRFSGHQFPNYSSELNVNALLLGDSALYLCASSRTTGQQKPYEQYFGPGTRLTVT.

CDR3 amino acids: CASSFPGQREAFF. The CDR3 coding sequence is TGTGCCAGCAGTTTCCCGGGACAGAGGGAAGCTTTCTTT. The chain couples TRBV27 to TRBJ1-1; the match to TRBD1 covers 7 bases. CDR1 and CDR2 from the germline V gene are MNHEY and SMNVEV (reference sequence). The CDR3 is 13 residues long. J gave up 8 bases and V 3 bases, and 6 bases lay outside the gene matches.

The chain uses TRBV28 and TRBJ2-1, with TRBD2 matching 8 bases. V dropped 7 bases and J dropped 0; count of bases not matched to a gene: 11. This CDR3 is built from 17 residues. Germline values: CDR1 MDHEN, CDR2 SYDVKM. This CDR3 reads CASTSGGTESSYNEQFF. The CDR3 nucleotides read TGTGCCAGCACCTCGGGGGGGACGGAAAGCTCCTACAATGAGCAGTTCTTC.

In nucleotides, the CDR3 is TGCAGCGTAGCAAGCGGGGGGGCCCGATCCTACAATGAGCAGTTCTTC. It yields the protein CSVASGGARSYNEQFF. The chain is built from TRBV29-1 and TRBJ2-1; 10 nucleotides line up with TRBD2. In germline, CDR1 is SQVTM, CDR2 ANQGSEA. The trim removed 6 bases at V and 1 base at J, leaving 9 bases unmatched. The CDR3 extends over 16 amino acids.

This chain uses TRBV6-8 with TRBJ2-6; TRBD1 might be the D (5 bases). CDR1 is MNHGY, CDR2 SAAAGT, per germline. The V gene lost 4 bases and the J gene lost 5 bases, with 15 bases spanning the gap. CDR3 length: 16 residues. Written as DNA, the CDR3 is TGTGCCAGCAGTTTCCCACAGGAGCACTGGGCCAACGTCCTGACTTTC. As protein: CASSFPQEHWANVLTF.

J is TRBJ1-1 and V is TRBV2; 8 bases match TRBD1. The CDR3 totals 12 residues. The V and J ends lost 10 bases and 5 bases, in that order; junction bases with no gene match: 6. The germline V gene encodes CDR1 SNHLY and CDR2 FYNNEI. The CDR3 nucleotides read TGTGCCACTGGACAGGGAGGAACTGAAGCTTTCTTT. It encodes CATGQGGTEAFF. The variable domain in full, completed from reference TRBV2 and TRBJ1-1, reads EPEVTQTPSHQVTQMGQEVILRCVPISNHLYFYWYRQILGQKVEFLVSFYNNEISEKSEIFDDQFSVERPDGSNFTLKIRSTKLEDSAMYFCATGQGGTEAFFGQGTRLTVV.

The CDR3: CASSTKYSGKETQYF. The CDR3 DNA sequence: TGTGCCAGTAGTACGAAATATTCGGGGAAAGAGACCCAGTACTTC. The chain couples TRBV19 to TRBJ2-5, with TRBD2 as a possible D gene (5 bases). The length of the CDR3 is 15 residues. Trimming took off 4 bases at V and 3 bases at J, with 15 bases between the two ends. The germline V gene encodes CDR1 LNHDA and CDR2 SQIVND (reference sequence).

The chain uses TRBV10-3 and TRBJ2-1; 10 nucleotides agree with TRBD2. The germline V gene has CDR1 ENHRY and CDR2 SYGVKD. CDR3 length: 16 amino acids. J was trimmed by 0 bases and V by 6 bases; bases with no gene match: 5. DNA for the CDR3: TGTGCCATCAGGGACCAGCGGGGGGGCTCCTACAATGAGCAGTTCTTC. Protein: CAIRDQRGGSYNEQFF.

This chain connects TRBV28 to TRBJ1-2, with D possibly TRBD1 on 5 matching bases. Trimming shortened V by 5 bases and J by 2 bases, and 15 bases separated the two germline ends. The CDR3 contains 15 residues. In germline, CDR1 is MDHEN, CDR2 SYDVKM. CDR3 bases: TGTGCCAGCAGTGTGGCTTCGACAGAAAACTATGGCTACACCTTC. It is translated as CASSVASTENYGYTF.

The CDR3 protein is CASRPGGVGEQYF. DNA of the CDR3: TGTGCCAGCCGACCAGGAGGGGTAGGCGAGCAGTACTTC. The chain couples TRBV7-3 to TRBJ2-5; D is perhaps TRBD2 (6 bases). The assigned J gene may be wrong: the sequence end matches TRBJ2-7 better. The length of the CDR3 is 13 residues. In germline, CDR1 is SGHTA, CDR2 FQGTGA.

The chain links TRBV27 to TRBJ2-3; a weak D match, TRBD1 (6 bases). Between the trimmed V and J ends, which lost 5 bases and 2 bases, there was a span of 23 bases. CDR1 and CDR2 (germline): MNHEY, SMNVEV (reference sequence). The CDR3 extends over 18 amino acids. DNA for the CDR3: TGTGCCAGCAGTCCCGGTTTCCGACGAGGGGGTCCCACAGATACGCAGTATTTT. Protein: CASSPGFRRGGPTDTQYF.

V is TRBV7-2 and J is TRBJ1-2, with D possibly TRBD1 on 5 matching bases. With 1 base removed from V and 3 bases from J, the gap between germline ends came to 12 bases. The germline V gene has CDR1 SGHTA and CDR2 FQGNSA. This CDR3 is 15 amino acids long. For the CDR3, the DNA is TGTGCCAGCAGCTTAGTTAGGGGCGCTGACTATGGCTACACCTTC. Translation gives CASSLVRGADYGYTF.

The V call is TRBV11-2, the J call TRBJ1-1; tentative D call: TRBD1 (6 bases). This CDR3 spans 13 amino acids. Germline V gene sequence: CDR1 SGHAT, CDR2 FQNNGV. Between the trimmed V and J ends, which lost 5 bases and 7 bases, there was a span of 14 bases. The CDR3 DNA reads as TGTGCCAGCAGCGCCGAAAAGGGGGTTGAAGCTTTCTTT. Its translation is CASSAEKGVEAFF. Full variable domain (outside the CDR3, taken from reference TRBV11-2 and TRBJ1-1): EAGVAQSPRYKIIEKRQSVAFWCNPISGHATLYWYQQILGQGPKLLIQFQNNGVVDDSQLPKDRFSAERLKGVDSTLKIQPAKLEDSAVYLCASSAEKGVEAFFGQGTRLTVV.

The chain combines TRBV18 with TRBJ1-6; weak D call: TRBD1 (5 bases). V lost 4 bases and J 7 bases, leaving 14 bases between the germline ends. Germline CDR1 KGHSH, CDR2 LQKENI. This CDR3 is 15 amino acids long. This CDR3 is CASSQGSGENSPLHF. The CDR3 bases are TGTGCCAGCTCACAGGGATCGGGGGAGAATTCACCCCTCCACTTT.

This rearrangement joins TRBV6-6 to TRBJ2-5; 9 nucleotides line up with TRBD1. Germline V gives CDR1 MNHNY, CDR2 SVGAGI (reference sequence). This CDR3 comprises 14 residues. Germline trimming cut 4 bases from V and 4 bases from J; bases unmatched to any gene: 4. The CDR3 reads CASSFDRGRETQYF. The CDR3 DNA follows: TGTGCCAGCAGTTTTGACAGGGGGAGAGAGACCCAGTACTTC.

The chain has TRBV2 and TRBJ2-3; D may be TRBD2 (5 bases). CDR1 is SNHLY, CDR2 FYNNEI, per germline. This CDR3 spans 13 amino acids. Trimming stripped 4 bases from V and 4 bases from J, with 9 bases between. The CDR3 sequence is CASSGERSDTQYF. CDR3 DNA sequence: TGTGCCAGCAGTGGGGAGAGATCAGATACGCAGTATTTT.

V usage is TRBV28 and J usage is TRBJ2-1; the D gene is possibly TRBD1 (6 bases). CDR1 and CDR2 from the germline V gene are MDHEN and SYDVKM. The CDR3 contains 14 residues. Deletions cut 6 bases from V and 12 bases from J, with 21 bases between. CDR3 region: CASSALLGGQRQFF. CDR3 nucleotide sequence: TGTGCCAGCAGCGCACTCCTTGGGGGCCAAAGGCAGTTCTTC.

The V call is TRBV5-1, the J call TRBJ2-3, with TRBD1 matching over 8 bases. This CDR3 spans 15 amino acids. Germline loops: CDR1 SGHRS, CDR2 YFSETQ. After removal of 0 bases from V and 6 bases from J, the junction contained 6 bases not matched to a gene. The DNA for the CDR3 is TGCGCCAGCAGCTTGGAGGGCAGGGGGCCGGATACGCAGTATTTT. It specifies CASSLEGRGPDTQYF.

The gene calls are TRBV2 and TRBJ2-2; D possibly corresponds to TRBD2 (5 bases). The V gene lost 2 bases and the J gene lost 5 bases, with 12 bases spanning the gap. The CDR3 has 15 residues. Germline CDR1 and CDR2: SNHLY and FYNNEI. The CDR3 DNA is TGTGCCAGCAGTGAAAGTGGAGGTGGAACCGGGGAGCTGTTTTTT. Translating it yields CASSESGGGTGELFF.